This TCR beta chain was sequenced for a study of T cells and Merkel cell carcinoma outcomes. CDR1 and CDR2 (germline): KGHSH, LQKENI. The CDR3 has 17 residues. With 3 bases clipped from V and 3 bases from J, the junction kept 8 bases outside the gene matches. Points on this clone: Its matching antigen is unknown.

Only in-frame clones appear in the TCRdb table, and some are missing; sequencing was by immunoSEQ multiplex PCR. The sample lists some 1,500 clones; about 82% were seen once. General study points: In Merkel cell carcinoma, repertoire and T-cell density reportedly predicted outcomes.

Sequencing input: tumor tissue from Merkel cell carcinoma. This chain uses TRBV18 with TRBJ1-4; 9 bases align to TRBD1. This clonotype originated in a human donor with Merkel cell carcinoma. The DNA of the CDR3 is TGTGCCAGCTCACCGGGACAGGGTGGCGGTTCTAATGAAAAACTGTTTTTT. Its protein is CASSPGQGGGSNEKLFF.